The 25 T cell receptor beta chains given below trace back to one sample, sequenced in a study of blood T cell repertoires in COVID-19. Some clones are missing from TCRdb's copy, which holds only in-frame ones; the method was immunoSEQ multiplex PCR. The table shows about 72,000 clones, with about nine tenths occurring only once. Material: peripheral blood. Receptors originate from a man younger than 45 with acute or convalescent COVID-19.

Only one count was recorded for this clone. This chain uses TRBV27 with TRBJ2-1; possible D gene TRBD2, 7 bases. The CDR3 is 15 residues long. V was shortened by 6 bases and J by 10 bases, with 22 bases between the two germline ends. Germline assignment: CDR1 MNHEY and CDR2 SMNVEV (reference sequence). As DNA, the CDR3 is TGTGCCAGCAGGGGCGGGGGCGGGAGTACCGGAGAGCAGTTCTTC. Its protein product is CASRGGGGSTGEQFF.

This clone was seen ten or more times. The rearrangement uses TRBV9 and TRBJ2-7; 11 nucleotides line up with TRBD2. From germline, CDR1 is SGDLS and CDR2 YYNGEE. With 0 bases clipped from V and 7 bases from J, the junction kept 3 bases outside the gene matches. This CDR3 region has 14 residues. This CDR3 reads CASSVDGTSGEQYF. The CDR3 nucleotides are TGTGCCAGCAGCGTAGATGGGACTAGCGGAGAGCAGTACTTC.

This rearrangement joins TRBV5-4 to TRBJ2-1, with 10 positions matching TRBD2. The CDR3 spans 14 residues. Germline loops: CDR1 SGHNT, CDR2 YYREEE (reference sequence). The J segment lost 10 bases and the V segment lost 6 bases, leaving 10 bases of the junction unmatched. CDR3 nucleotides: TGTGCCAGCACCTTTAAGCTAGCGGGAGTCGAGCAGTTCTTC. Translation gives CASTFKLAGVEQFF.

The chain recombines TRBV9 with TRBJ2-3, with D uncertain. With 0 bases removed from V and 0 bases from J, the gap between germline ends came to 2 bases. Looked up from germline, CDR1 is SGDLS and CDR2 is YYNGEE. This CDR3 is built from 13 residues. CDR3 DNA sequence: TGTGCCAGCAGCGTAGCTAGCACAGATACGCAGTATTTT. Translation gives CASSVASTDTQYF.

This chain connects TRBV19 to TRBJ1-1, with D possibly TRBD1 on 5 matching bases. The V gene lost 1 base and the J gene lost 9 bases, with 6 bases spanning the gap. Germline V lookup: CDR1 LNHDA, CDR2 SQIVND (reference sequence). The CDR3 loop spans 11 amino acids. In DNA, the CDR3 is TGTGCCAGTAGTATAGGACAGAAAGCTTTCTTT. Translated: CASSIGQKAFF.

The CDR3 protein is CASSRGQGRNTIYF. For the CDR3, the DNA is TGTGCCAGCAGCCGCGGACAGGGCAGGAACACCATATATTTT. The J gene is TRBJ1-3, the V gene TRBV28, with 8 bases aligning to TRBD1. Germline V CDR1 and CDR2: MDHEN, SYDVKM. With 6 bases clipped from V and 7 bases from J, the junction kept 8 bases outside the gene matches. This CDR3 is built from 14 residues. Complete variable domain (other parts from reference TRBV28 and TRBJ1-3): DVKVTQSSRYLVKRTGEKVFLECVQDMDHENMFWYRQDPGLGLRLIYFSYDVKMKEKGDIPEGYSVSREKKERFSLILESASTNQTSMYLCASSRGQGRNTIYFGEGSWLTVV.

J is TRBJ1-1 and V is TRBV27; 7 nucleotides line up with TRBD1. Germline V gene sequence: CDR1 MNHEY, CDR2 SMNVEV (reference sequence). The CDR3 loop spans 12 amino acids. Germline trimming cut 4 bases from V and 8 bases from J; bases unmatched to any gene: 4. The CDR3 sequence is CASSSGTAEAFF. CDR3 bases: TGTGCCAGCAGTTCAGGGACAGCGGAAGCTTTCTTT.

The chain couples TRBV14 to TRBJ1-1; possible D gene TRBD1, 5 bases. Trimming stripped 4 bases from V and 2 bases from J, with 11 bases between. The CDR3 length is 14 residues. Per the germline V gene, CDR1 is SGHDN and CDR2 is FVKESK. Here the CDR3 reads CASSLFGGNTEAFF. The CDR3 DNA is TGTGCCAGCAGCCTCTTCGGGGGAAACACTGAAGCTTTCTTT.

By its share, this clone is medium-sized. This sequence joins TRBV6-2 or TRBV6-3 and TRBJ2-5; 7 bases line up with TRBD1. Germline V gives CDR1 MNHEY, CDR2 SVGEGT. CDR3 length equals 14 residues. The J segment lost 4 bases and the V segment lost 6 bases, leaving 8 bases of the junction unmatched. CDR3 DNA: TGTGCCAGCAGCAGGGGGAACGACCTAGAGACCCAGTACTTC. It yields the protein CASSRGNDLETQYF.

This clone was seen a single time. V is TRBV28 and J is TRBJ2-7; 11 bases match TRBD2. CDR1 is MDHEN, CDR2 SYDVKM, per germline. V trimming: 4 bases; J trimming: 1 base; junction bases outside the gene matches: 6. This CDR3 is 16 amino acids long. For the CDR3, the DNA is TGTGCCAGCAGTTCCCCCGGGACTAGCGGTTCCTACGAGCAGTACTTC. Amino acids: CASSSPGTSGSYEQYF.

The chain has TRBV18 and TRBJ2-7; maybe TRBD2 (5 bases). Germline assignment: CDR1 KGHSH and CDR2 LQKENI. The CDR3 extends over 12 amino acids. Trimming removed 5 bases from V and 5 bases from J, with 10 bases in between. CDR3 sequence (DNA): TGTGCCAGCTCATCAGCGGTGGACGAGCAGTACTTC. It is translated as CASSSAVDEQYF.

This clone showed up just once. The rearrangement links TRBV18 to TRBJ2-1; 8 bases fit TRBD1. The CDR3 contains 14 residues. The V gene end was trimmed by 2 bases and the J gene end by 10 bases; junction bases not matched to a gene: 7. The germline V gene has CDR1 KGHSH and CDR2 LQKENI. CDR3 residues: CASSPETGEYEQFF. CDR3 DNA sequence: TGTGCCAGCTCACCAGAGACAGGGGAATACGAGCAGTTCTTC.

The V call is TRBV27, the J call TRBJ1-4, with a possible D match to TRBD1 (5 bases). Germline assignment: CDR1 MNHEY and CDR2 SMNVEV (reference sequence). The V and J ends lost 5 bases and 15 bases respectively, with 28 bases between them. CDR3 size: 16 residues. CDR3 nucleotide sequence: TGTGCCAGCAGTGGGCGGGGGATACGGCGGGGAGGTCGGTTGTTTTTT. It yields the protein CASSGRGIRRGGRLFF.

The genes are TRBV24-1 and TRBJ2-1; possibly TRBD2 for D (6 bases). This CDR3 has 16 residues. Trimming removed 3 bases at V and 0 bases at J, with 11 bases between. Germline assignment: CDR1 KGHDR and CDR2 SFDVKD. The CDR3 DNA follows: TGTGCCACCAGTGATAGGGGACTCAGCTCCTACAATGAGCAGTTCTTC. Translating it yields CATSDRGLSSYNEQFF.

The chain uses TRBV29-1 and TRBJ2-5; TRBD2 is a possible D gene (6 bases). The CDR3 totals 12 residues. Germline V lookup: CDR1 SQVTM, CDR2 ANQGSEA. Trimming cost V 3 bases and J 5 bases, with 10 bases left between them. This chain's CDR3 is CSVEPGGETQYF. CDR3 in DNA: TGCAGCGTTGAGCCAGGAGGGGAGACCCAGTACTTC.

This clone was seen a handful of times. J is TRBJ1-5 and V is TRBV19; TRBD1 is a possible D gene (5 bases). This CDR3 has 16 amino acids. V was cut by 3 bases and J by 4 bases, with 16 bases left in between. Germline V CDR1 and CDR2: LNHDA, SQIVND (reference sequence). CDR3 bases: TGTGCCAGTAGTATTTGGCAGGGATGGTGGAATCAGCCCCAGCATTTT. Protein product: CASSIWQGWWNQPQHF.

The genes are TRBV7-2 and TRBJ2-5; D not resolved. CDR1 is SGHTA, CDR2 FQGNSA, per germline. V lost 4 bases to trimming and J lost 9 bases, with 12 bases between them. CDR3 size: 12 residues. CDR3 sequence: CASSSASLAQYF. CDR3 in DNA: TGTGCCAGCAGCTCCGCGTCGCTGGCCCAGTACTTC. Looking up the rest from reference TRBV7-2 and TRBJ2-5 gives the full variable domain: GAGVSQSPSNKVTEKGKDVELRCDPISGHTALYWYRQSLGQGLEFLIYFQGNSAPDKSGLPSDRFSAERTGGSVSTLTIQRTQQEDSAVYLCASSSASLAQYFGPGTRLLVL.

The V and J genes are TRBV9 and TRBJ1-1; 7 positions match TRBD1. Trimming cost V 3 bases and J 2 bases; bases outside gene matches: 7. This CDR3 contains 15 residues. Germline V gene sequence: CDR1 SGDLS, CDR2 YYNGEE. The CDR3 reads CASSADGTANTEAFF. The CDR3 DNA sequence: TGTGCCAGCAGCGCCGACGGGACAGCTAACACTGAAGCTTTCTTT.

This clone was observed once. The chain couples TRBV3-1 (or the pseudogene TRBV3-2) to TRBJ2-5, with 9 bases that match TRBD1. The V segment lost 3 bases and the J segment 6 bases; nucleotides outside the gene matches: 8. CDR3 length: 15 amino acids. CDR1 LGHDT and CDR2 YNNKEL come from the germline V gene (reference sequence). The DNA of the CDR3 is TGTGCCAGCAGCCAGAGGGGACAGGGAGGAAAGACCCAGTACTTC. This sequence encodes CASSQRGQGGKTQYF.

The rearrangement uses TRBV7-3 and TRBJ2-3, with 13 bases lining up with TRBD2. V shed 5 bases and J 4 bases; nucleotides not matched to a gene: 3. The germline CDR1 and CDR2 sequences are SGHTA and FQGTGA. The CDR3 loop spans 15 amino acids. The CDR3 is CASSIGLAGADTQYF. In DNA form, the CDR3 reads TGTGCCAGCAGCATAGGACTAGCGGGAGCAGATACGCAGTATTTT.

CDR3 DNA: TGTGCCAGCAGCTTGGCCCGGGACTACGAGCAGTACTTC. Its protein is CASSLARDYEQYF. The chain is built from TRBV5-4 and TRBJ2-7, with D tentatively TRBD2 (5 bases). Germline CDR1 SGHNT, CDR2 YYREEE (reference sequence). The CDR3 is made up of 13 amino acids. V lost 0 bases, J lost 3 bases, and 7 bases lay in between.

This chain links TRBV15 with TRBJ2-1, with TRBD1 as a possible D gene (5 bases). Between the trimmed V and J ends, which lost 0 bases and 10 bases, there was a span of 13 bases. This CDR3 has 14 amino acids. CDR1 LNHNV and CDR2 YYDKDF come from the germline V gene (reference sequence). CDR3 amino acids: CATSRERRVREQFF. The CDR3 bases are TGTGCCACCAGCAGAGAGCGCAGGGTGAGGGAGCAGTTCTTC.

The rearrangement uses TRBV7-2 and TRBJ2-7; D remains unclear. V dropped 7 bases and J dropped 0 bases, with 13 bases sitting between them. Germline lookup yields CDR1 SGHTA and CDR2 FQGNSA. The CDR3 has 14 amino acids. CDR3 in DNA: TGTGCCAGCAAAGTAAACCCTAGCTCCTACGAGCAGTACTTC. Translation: CASKVNPSSYEQYF.

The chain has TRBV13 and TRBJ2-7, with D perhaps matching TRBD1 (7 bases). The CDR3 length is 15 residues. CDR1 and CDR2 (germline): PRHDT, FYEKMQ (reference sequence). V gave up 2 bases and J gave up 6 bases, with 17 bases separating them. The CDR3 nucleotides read TGTGCCAGCAGCTTAAGGTCCCACCAGGGGGGCGAGCAGTACTTC. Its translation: CASSLRSHQGGEQYF.

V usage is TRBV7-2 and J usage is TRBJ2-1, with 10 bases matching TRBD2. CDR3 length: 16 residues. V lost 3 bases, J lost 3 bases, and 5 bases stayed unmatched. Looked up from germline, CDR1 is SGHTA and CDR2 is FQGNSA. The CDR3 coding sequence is TGTGCCAGCAGCTTCTCTAGCGGGAGCGGCTACAATGAGCAGTTCTTC. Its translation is CASSFSSGSGYNEQFF.